This T cell receptor beta chain was sequenced for a study of shared clonotypes between healthy human individuals. Whole-study results and caveats: On the whole, naive subsets had larger estimated richness than memory subsets had.

Assay runs were performed at deep level. Each subset's genomic DNA was split evenly across several immunoSEQ plates. Only in-frame clones appear in the TCRdb table, and some are missing; sequencing was by immunoSEQ multiplex PCR. The table includes a few hundred thousand clones, about 97% detected once. This clone was found once. As yet, its antigen is unknown. V gave up 5 bases and J gave up 3 bases; unmatched junction bases: 5. This CDR3 spans 14 amino acids. In germline, CDR1 is MNHEY, CDR2 SMNVEV (reference sequence). The sequencing input was naive CD4+ T cells sorted from blood. Subset specified: CD45RA+ positively selected. The sequence was collected from a woman in her twenties or thirties in good health. The chain recombines TRBV27 with TRBJ2-7; 9 bases agree with TRBD1. CDR3 in amino acids: CASSRQGVDYEQYF. DNA for the CDR3: TGTGCCAGCAGTCGACAGGGGGTCGACTACGAGCAGTACTTC.